This TCR beta chain originates from a study of CD8+CD57+ T cells in acquired aplastic anemia. Turning to the study itself: Sorted cells (CD4+ and CD8+) yielded DNA amounts that averaged about 3.1 ug.

Findings and caveats of the study: Nearly 30 was the count of CD8+ CDR3 sequences that patients shared with controls.

Germline CDR1 and CDR2: SGDLS and YYNGEE. CDR3 length: 14 residues. V lost 4 bases to trimming and J lost 5 bases; unmatched junction nucleotides: 5. The template for TCR beta VDJ and CDR3 sequence profiling was genomic DNA. MiXCR was run by TCRdb on the reads, yielding one entry per CDR3 protein. Among 250,000 to 350,000 distinct CDR3 sequences listed, around three fifths were seen once. For this clonotype: No antigen is known for it.

Sequencing was performed on sorted CD4+, CD8+, or CD8+CD57+ T cells (not recorded which) from PBMCs. V gene TRBV9 combines with J gene TRBJ2-7, with 11 bases lining up with TRBD2. This receptor was obtained from a human donor with severe aplastic anemia or a healthy control (not recorded which). CDR3 in DNA: TGTGCCAGCAGCCGGGGTAGCGGGGGGGACGAGCAGTACTTC. This codes for CASSRGSGGDEQYF.